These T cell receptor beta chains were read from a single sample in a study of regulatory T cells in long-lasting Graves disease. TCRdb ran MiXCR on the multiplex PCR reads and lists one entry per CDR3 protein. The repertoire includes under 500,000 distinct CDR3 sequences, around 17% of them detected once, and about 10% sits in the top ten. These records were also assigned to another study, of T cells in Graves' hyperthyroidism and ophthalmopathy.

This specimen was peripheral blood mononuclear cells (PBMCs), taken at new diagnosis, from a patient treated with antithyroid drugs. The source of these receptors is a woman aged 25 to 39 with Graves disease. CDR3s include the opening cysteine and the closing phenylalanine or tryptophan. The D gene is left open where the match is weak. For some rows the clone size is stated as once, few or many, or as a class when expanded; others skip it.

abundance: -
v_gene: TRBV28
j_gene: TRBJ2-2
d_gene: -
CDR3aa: CASSPARGTVGELFF
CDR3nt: TGTGCCAGCAGCCCCGCTAGAGGGACTGTCGGGGAGCTGTTTTTT

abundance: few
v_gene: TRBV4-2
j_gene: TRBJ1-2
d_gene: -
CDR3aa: CASSSEVPGTYGYTF
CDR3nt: TGTGCCAGCAGCTCTGAGGTCCCGGGGACCTATGGCTACACCTTC

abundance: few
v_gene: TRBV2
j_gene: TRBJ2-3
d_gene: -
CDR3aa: CATGVRGTDTQYF
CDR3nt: TGTGCCACCGGAGTGCGTGGCACAGATACGCAGTATTTT

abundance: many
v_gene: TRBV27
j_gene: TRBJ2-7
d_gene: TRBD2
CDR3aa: CAAGTSGSYEQYF
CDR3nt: TGTGCCGCCGGGACTAGCGGGAGTTACGAGCAGTACTTC

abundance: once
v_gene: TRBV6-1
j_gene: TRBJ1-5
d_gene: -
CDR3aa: CASSVNRDRGNQPQHF
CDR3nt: TGTGCCAGCAGTGTTAACAGGGACCGAGGCAATCAGCCCCAGCATTTT

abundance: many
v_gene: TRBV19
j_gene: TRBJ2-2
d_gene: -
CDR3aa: CASIRAGAQNTGELFF
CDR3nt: TGTGCCAGTATCCGGGCCGGTGCCCAGAACACCGGGGAGCTGTTTTTT

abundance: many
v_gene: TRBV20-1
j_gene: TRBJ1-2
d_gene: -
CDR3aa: CSANLGYTF
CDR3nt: TGCAGTGCTAATTTAGGCTACACCTTC

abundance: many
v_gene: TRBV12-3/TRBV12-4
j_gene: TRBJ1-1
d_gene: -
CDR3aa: CASSYKESGRKMNTEAFF
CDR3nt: TGTGCCAGCAGCTACAAAGAATCGGGACGGAAGATGAACACTGAAGCTTTCTTT

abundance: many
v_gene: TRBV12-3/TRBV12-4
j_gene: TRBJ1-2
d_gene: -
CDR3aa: CASIGKVGGYTF
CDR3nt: TGTGCCAGCATCGGAAAAGTGGGTGGCTACACCTTC

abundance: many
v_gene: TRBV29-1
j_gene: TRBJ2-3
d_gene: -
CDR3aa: CSGRTDTDTQYF
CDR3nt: TGCAGCGGCAGGACAGACACAGATACGCAGTATTTT

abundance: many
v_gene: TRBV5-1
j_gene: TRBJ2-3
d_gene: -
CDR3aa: CASSLVWGEDTQYF
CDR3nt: TGCGCCAGCAGCTTGGTTTGGGGGGAAGATACGCAGTATTTT

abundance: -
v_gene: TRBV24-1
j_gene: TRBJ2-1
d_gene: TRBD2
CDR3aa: CATSDKLAGINEQFF
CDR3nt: TGTGCCACCAGTGATAAGCTAGCGGGAATTAATGAGCAGTTCTTC

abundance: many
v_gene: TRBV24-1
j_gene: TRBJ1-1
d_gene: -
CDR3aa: CATRGQNTEAFF
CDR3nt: TGTGCCACCAGGGGACAGAACACTGAAGCTTTCTTT

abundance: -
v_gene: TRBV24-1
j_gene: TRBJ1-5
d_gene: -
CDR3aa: CATGAHRTNQPQHF
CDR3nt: TGTGCCACCGGTGCCCACAGGACTAATCAGCCCCAGCATTTT

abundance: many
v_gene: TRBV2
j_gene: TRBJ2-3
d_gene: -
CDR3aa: CASSALIREDTQYF
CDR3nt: TGTGCCAGCAGTGCCCTAATTAGGGAAGATACGCAGTATTTT

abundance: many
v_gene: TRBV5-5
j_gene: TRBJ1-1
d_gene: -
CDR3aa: CASSSEKIVNTEAFF
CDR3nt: TGTGCCAGCAGCTCGGAGAAGATTGTGAACACTGAAGCTTTCTTT

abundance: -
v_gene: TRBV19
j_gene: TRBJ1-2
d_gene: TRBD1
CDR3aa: CASRNPDRAFYGYTF
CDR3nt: TGTGCCAGTAGAAACCCGGACAGGGCTTTCTATGGCTACACCTTC

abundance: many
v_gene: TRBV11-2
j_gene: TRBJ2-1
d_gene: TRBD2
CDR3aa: CASSLTAGGPGEQFF
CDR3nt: TGTGCCAGCAGCTTAACAGCGGGAGGGCCTGGTGAGCAGTTCTTC

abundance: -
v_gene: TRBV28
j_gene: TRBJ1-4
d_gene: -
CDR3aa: CASSFVQGEKLFF
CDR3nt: TGTGCCAGCAGTTTTGTACAGGGCGAAAAACTGTTTTTT

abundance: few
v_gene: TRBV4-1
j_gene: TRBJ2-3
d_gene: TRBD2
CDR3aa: CASSGRTSGTTDTQYF
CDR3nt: TGCGCCAGCAGCGGACGGACTAGCGGGACCACAGATACGCAGTATTTT

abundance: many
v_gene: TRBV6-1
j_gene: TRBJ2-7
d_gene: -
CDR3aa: CASISRGAGPTYEQYF
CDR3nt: TGTGCCAGCATCTCTCGAGGGGCCGGACCAACATACGAGCAGTACTTC

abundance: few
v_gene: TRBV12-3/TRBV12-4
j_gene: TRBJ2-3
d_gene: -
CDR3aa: CASSPRGGGATDTQYF
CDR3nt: TGTGCCAGCAGTCCCAGGGGTGGCGGGGCCACAGATACGCAGTATTTT

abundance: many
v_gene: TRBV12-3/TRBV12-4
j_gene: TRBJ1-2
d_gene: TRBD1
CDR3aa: CASSPDRGGYTF
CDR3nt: TGTGCCAGCAGCCCAGACAGGGGTGGCTACACCTTC

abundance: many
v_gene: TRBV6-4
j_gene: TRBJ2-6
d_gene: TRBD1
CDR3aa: CASSLRTGGASRSGANVLTF
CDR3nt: TGTGCCAGCAGCCTCCGGACAGGGGGCGCGTCTCGCTCTGGGGCCAACGTCCTGACTTTC

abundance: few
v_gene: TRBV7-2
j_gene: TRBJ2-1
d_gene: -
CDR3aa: CASSLEGVGEQFF
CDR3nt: TGTGCCAGCAGCTTAGAAGGGGTTGGAGAGCAGTTCTTC

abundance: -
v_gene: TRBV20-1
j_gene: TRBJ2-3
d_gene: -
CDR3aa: CSAEPESGTDTQYF
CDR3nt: TGCAGTGCTGAACCGGAATCAGGCACAGATACGCAGTATTTT

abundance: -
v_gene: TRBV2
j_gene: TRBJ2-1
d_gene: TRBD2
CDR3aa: CASIRTSGSNEQFF
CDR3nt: TGTGCCAGCATTCGGACTAGCGGGAGCAATGAGCAGTTCTTC

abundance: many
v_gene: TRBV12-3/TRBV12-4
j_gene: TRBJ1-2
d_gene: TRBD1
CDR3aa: CASSHDRVGYGYTF
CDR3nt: TGTGCCAGCAGCCACGACAGGGTGGGCTATGGCTACACCTTC

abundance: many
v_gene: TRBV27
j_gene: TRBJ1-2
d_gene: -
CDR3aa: CASSFGQFGGGNYGYTF
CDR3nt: TGTGCCAGCAGTTTCGGTCAGTTCGGTGGCGGAAACTATGGCTACACCTTC

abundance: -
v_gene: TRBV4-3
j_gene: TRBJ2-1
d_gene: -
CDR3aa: CASSQDSPFTGNTYNEQFF
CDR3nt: TGCGCCAGCAGCCAAGATTCCCCATTCACAGGAAACACCTACAATGAGCAGTTCTTC

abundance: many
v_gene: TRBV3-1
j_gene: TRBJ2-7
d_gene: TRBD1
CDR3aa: CASSQWDREGYEQYF
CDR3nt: TGTGCCAGCAGCCAATGGGACAGGGAGGGCTACGAGCAGTACTTC

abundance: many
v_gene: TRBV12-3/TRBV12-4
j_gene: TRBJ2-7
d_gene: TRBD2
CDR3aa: CASSPGEGSGTYEQYF
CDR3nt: TGTGCCAGCAGCCCGGGGGAGGGTAGCGGGACTTACGAGCAGTACTTC

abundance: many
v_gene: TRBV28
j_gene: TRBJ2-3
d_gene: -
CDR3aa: CASSVGGRRTDTQYF
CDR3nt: TGTGCCAGCAGTGTAGGAGGGAGGCGGACAGATACGCAGTATTTT

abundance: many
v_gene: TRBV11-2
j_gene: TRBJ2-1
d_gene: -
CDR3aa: CASSLGGIKSDNEQFF
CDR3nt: TGTGCCAGCAGCTTAGGTGGGATAAAATCCGACAATGAGCAGTTCTTC

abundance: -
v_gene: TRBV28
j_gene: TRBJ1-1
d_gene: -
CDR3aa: CASSPIGGQETEAFF
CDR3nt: TGTGCCAGCAGTCCCATCGGGGGGCAGGAGACTGAAGCTTTCTTT

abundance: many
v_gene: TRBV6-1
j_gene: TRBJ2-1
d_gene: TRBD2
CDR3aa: CASRQKTSGYNEQFF
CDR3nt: TGTGCCAGCAGACAAAAGACTAGCGGCTACAATGAGCAGTTCTTC

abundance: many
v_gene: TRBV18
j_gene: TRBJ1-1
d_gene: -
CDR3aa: CASSIPQTAHGTFF
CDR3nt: TGTGCCAGTTCGATCCCCCAAACGGCTCACGGAACTTTCTTT

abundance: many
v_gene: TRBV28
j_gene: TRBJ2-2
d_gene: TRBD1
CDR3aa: CASSLLGTGSGELFF
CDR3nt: TGTGCCAGCAGTTTATTAGGGACAGGGAGCGGGGAGCTGTTTTTT

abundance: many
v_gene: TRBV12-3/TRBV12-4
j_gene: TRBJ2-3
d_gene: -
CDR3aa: CASSPRADTQYF
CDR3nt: TGTGCCAGCAGCCCCAGGGCAGATACGCAGTATTTT

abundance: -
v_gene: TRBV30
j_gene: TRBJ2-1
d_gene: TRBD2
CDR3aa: CAWGLAGAYEQFF
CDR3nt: TGTGCCTGGGGACTAGCGGGAGCCTATGAGCAGTTCTTC

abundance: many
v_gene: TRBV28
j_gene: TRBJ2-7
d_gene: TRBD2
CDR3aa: CASSLLTSSSSYEQYF
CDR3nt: TGTGCCAGCAGCCTCTTGACTAGCTCGAGCTCCTACGAGCAGTACTTC

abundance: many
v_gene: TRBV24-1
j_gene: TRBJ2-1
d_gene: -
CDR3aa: CATSDFGAGYNEQFF
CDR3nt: TGTGCCACCAGTGATTTCGGTGCGGGATACAATGAGCAGTTCTTC

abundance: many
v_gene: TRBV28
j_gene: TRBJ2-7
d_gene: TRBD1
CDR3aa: CASSPGDRVTNEQYF
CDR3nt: TGTGCCAGCAGCCCGGGGGACAGGGTGACGAACGAGCAGTACTTC

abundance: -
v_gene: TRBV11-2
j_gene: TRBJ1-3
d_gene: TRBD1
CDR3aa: CASSSVTGSGNTIYF
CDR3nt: TGTGCCAGCAGCTCGGTGACAGGGTCCGGAAACACCATATATTTT

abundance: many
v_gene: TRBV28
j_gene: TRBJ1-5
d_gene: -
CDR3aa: CASTPWGGGNQPQHF
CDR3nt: TGTGCCAGCACCCCATGGGGGGGAGGAAATCAGCCCCAGCATTTT

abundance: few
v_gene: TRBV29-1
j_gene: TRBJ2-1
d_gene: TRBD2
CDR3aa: CSVVAGGSYNEQFF
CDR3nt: TGCAGCGTGGTAGCGGGAGGTTCGTACAATGAGCAGTTCTTC

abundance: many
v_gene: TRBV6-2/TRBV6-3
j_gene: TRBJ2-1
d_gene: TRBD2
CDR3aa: CASSKREGKGNEQFF
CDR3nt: TGTGCCAGCAGCAAGCGGGAGGGGAAAGGCAATGAGCAGTTCTTC

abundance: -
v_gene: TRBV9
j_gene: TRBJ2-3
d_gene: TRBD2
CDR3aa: CASSVANGLDTDTQYF
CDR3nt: TGTGCCAGCAGCGTAGCTAATGGACTAGACACAGATACGCAGTATTTT

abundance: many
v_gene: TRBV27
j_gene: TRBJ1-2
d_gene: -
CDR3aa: CASSNRGSPYGYTF
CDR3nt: TGTGCCAGCAGTAACCGCGGCAGCCCTTATGGCTACACCTTC

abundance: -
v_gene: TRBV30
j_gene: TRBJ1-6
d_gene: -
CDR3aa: CAWSVNGNSPLHF
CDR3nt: TGTGCCTGGAGTGTAAACGGCAATTCACCCCTCCACTTT

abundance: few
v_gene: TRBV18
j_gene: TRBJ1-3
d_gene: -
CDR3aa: CASSPPVGSPYGNTIYF
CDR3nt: TGTGCCAGCTCACCACCGGTGGGGTCACCTTATGGAAACACCATATATTTT

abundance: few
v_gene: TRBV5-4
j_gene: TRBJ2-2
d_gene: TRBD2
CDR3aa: CASSNLAGALNTGELFF
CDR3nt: TGTGCCAGCAGCAATCTAGCGGGAGCCTTAAACACCGGGGAGCTGTTTTTT

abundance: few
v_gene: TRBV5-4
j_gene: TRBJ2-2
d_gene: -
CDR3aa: CASSLVRIGGELFF
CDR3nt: TGTGCCAGCAGCTTGGTCAGGATTGGCGGGGAGCTGTTTTTT

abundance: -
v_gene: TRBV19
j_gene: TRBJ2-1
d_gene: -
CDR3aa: CASSRTRYNEQFF
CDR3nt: TGTGCCAGTTCCCGGACGAGATACAATGAGCAGTTCTTC

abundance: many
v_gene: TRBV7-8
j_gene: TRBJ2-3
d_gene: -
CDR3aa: CASSPLEDTQYF
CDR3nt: TGTGCCAGCAGCCCCCTGGAAGATACGCAGTATTTT